These 23 T cell receptor beta chains share one sample of origin, sequenced in a study of cytomegalovirus exposure and HLA in healthy donors. PCR involved 60 Vbeta and 13 Jbeta primers. Repertoires were generated with immunoSEQ multiplex PCR, while TCRdb's copy carries only in-frame clones and drops some. Here the sample spans 95,000 to 150,000 clones, roughly 82% being singletons. The sample consisted of PBMCs. These receptors were obtained from a woman in her thirties or forties in good health and CMV-seropositive.

On this clone: At one boundary the junction diverges from the germline segment, which might be a read error. The chain has TRBV28 and TRBJ2-1, with TRBD2 matching over 13 bases. This CDR3 has 15 amino acids. Germline assignment: CDR1 MDHEN and CDR2 SYDVKM. The CDR3 protein is CGTSGILAHYNEQFF. The CDR3 DNA reads as TGCGGGACTAGCGGGATCCTTGCTCACTACAATGAGCAGTTCTTC.

The rearrangement joins TRBV19 to TRBJ1-5; the match to TRBD1 covers 9 bases. CDR1 is LNHDA, CDR2 SQIVND, per germline (reference sequence). The CDR3 is 15 residues long. The junction had 8 bases not matched to a gene; V was cut back by 4 bases and J by 7 bases. DNA of the CDR3: TGTGCCAGTAGTACGGGGGACAGGGAGTACCAGCCCCAGCATTTT. It codes for CASSTGDREYQPQHF.

The chain employs TRBV29-1 and TRBJ1-3, with 8 bases matching TRBD1. J was trimmed by 0 bases and V by 7 bases; bases with no gene match: 2. The germline V gene has CDR1 SQVTM and CDR2 ANQGSEA. The CDR3 length is 13 residues. The CDR3 DNA reads as TGCAGCGGGACAGGGAGCTCTGGAAACACCATATATTTT. It codes for CSGTGSSGNTIYF.

V gene TRBV29-1 combines with J gene TRBJ2-2; 14 bases align to TRBD2. Germline CDR1 reads SQVTM; CDR2 reads ANQGSEA. V dropped 4 bases and J dropped 8; count of bases not matched to a gene: 6. This CDR3 comprises 15 residues. The CDR3 DNA is TGCAGCGTTGGGACGGGACTAGCGGGAGTGGGGGAGCTGTTTTTT. Its protein is CSVGTGLAGVGELFF.

This clone appeared a few times. V usage is TRBV19 and J usage is TRBJ1-2; perhaps TRBD1 as D (5 bases). V lost 6 bases to trimming and J lost 4 bases, with 12 bases between them. The CDR3 consists of 13 residues. Germline V gives CDR1 LNHDA, CDR2 SQIVND (reference sequence). CDR3 residues: CASRPTDLYGYTF. The CDR3 coding sequence is TGTGCCAGTAGACCGACAGACCTCTATGGCTACACCTTC. The entire variable domain, with the rest obtained from reference TRBV19 and TRBJ1-2, is as follows: DGGITQSPKYLFRKEGQNVTLSCEQNLNHDAMYWYRQDPGQGLRLIYYSQIVNDFQKGDIAEGYSVSREKKESFPLTVTSAQKNPTAFYLCASRPTDLYGYTFGSGTRLTVV.

This clone appeared a few times. Other DNA variants within this sample encode the same CDR3. The J gene is TRBJ2-7, the V gene TRBV15; 12 bases align to TRBD2. V gave up 0 bases and J gave up 6 bases; unmatched junction bases: 9. The CDR3 runs to 17 residues. CDR1 and CDR2 (germline): LNHNV, YYDKDF (reference sequence). CDR3 nucleotide sequence: TGTGCCACCAGCAGAGATCTGGCTAGCGGGAGGGGCGGCGAGCAGTACTTC. Its translation: CATSRDLASGRGGEQYF.

The V and J genes are TRBV18 and TRBJ1-5; 10 nucleotides match TRBD1. CDR1 KGHSH and CDR2 LQKENI come from the germline V gene. There are 13 residues in the CDR3. The J segment lost 5 bases and the V segment lost 6 bases, leaving 1 base of the junction unmatched. CDR3 loop: CASSGTGDQPQHF. The DNA of the CDR3 is TGTGCCAGCTCTGGGACAGGGGATCAGCCCCAGCATTTT.

This clone was seen once. This sequence joins TRBV5-8 and TRBJ2-5; 8 positions agree with TRBD1. The end of the DNA fits TRBJ2-7 better, so the J call may be wrong. This CDR3 region has 16 residues. The germline V gene has CDR1 SGHTS and CDR2 YDEGEE. Here the CDR3 DNA reads TGTGCCAGCAGCTTGCTCACCGGGACAGGTTTTCTCGAGCAGTACTTC. Protein: CASSLLTGTGFLEQYF.

This clone is medium-sized by share. V and J are TRBV14 and TRBJ1-1; 10 nucleotides agree with TRBD1. The germline CDR1 and CDR2 sequences are SGHDN and FVKESK. The CDR3 length is 14 residues. The J segment lost 5 bases and the V segment lost 5 bases, leaving 5 bases of the junction unmatched. The CDR3 here is CASSSRTGGTEAFF. The CDR3 DNA reads TGTGCCAGCAGCTCGCGGACAGGGGGAACTGAAGCTTTCTTT.

This clone has a single count. V usage is TRBV18 and J usage is TRBJ2-2; 10 nucleotides line up with TRBD1. The CDR3 is made up of 16 amino acids. The V gene end was trimmed by 1 base and the J gene end by 5 bases; junction bases not matched to a gene: 4. The germline V gene encodes CDR1 KGHSH and CDR2 LQKENI. Written as DNA, the CDR3 is TGTGCCAGCTCACCACGGACAGGGGGTGAAACCGGGGAGCTGTTTTTT. This translates into CASSPRTGGETGELFF.

J is TRBJ2-5 and V is TRBV14; 8 nucleotides agree with TRBD1. The J call is in doubt because the DNA end fits TRBJ2-7 better. Germline assignment: CDR1 SGHDN and CDR2 FVKESK. The CDR3 is 15 amino acids. CDR3 sequence (DNA): TGTGCCAGCAGCCTCAGGACAGGGCCTCCTAACGAGCAGTACTTC. It specifies CASSLRTGPPNEQYF.

CDR3 loop: CASSRQVTSNQPQHF. The CDR3 bases are TGCGCCAGCAGCCGACAGGTCACTAGCAATCAGCCCCAGCATTTT. This rearrangement joins TRBV5-1 to TRBJ1-5; TRBD1 might be the D (6 bases). CDR3 length: 15 residues. Per the germline V gene, CDR1 is SGHRS and CDR2 is YFSETQ. V lost 4 bases, J lost 0 bases, and 11 bases lay in between.

This sequence joins TRBV2 and TRBJ2-7; 13 nucleotides line up with TRBD2. The CDR3 covers 14 residues. V shed 10 bases and J 3 bases; nucleotides not matched to a gene: 6. Looked up from germline, CDR1 is SNHLY and CDR2 is FYNNEI. CDR3: CATRRTSGSYEQYF. DNA for the CDR3: TGTGCCACTCGTCGGACTAGCGGGAGCTACGAGCAGTACTTC.

The chain is built from TRBV28 and TRBJ1-5; D possibly corresponds to TRBD1 (6 bases). The length of the CDR3 is 15 residues. Germline loops: CDR1 MDHEN, CDR2 SYDVKM. V lost 1 base and J 7 bases, leaving 14 bases between the germline ends. CDR3 in DNA: TGTGCCAGCAGTTTATTACAGGGTCAAACACAGCCCCAGCATTTT. This codes for CASSLLQGQTQPQHF. The full variable domain, with the rest looked up from reference TRBV28 and TRBJ1-5, is DVKVTQSSRYLVKRTGEKVFLECVQDMDHENMFWYRQDPGLGLRLIYFSYDVKMKEKGDIPEGYSVSREKKERFSLILESASTNQTSMYLCASSLLQGQTQPQHFGDGTRLSIL.

CDR3 region: CASSDTTGSGTDTQYF. In DNA form, the CDR3 reads TGTGCCAGCAGTGACACTACAGGGAGTGGCACAGATACGCAGTATTTT. V is TRBV25-1 and J is TRBJ2-3; TRBD1 might be the D (6 bases). V was clipped by 3 bases and J by 1 base, with 14 bases between them. The CDR3 runs 16 residues. Germline CDR1 and CDR2: MGHDK and SYGVNS.

The rearrangement links TRBV5-1 to TRBJ2-2, with TRBD2 matching 8 bases. The CDR3 spans 16 residues. Trimming at V came to 4 bases and at J to 5 bases, leaving 10 bases not matched to a gene. The germline CDR1 and CDR2 sequences are SGHRS and YFSETQ. The CDR3 loop reads CASSPRPGTRTGELFF. Written as DNA, the CDR3 is TGCGCCAGCAGCCCTAGGCCCGGGACTAGGACCGGGGAGCTGTTTTTT. The full variable domain, rest sourced from reference TRBV5-1 and TRBJ2-2, is KAGVTQTPRYLIKTRGQQVTLSCSPISGHRSVSWYQQTPGQGLQFLFEYFSETQRNKGNFPGRFSGRQFSNSRSEMNVSTLELGDSALYLCASSPRPGTRTGELFFGEGSRLTVL.

The chain uses TRBV7-9 and TRBJ2-7; D ambiguous. The CDR3 totals 13 residues. Trimming shortened V by 4 bases and J by 2 bases, and 9 bases separated the two germline ends. CDR1 SEHNR and CDR2 FQNEAQ come from the germline V gene (reference sequence). The DNA of the CDR3 is TGTGCCAGCAGCTCGACAATCCCCTACGAGCAGTACTTC. It yields the protein CASSSTIPYEQYF.

The table lists this clone with a few counts. The chain is built from TRBV5-4 and TRBJ2-5; 9 bases are a match to TRBD2. V trimming: 2 bases; J trimming: 5 bases; junction bases outside the gene matches: 7. This CDR3 is 15 amino acids long. Germline CDR1 is SGHNT and CDR2 is YYREEE (reference sequence). This CDR3 reads CASSFSGSEGETQYF. CDR3 DNA: TGTGCCAGCAGCTTTAGCGGGAGTGAGGGTGAGACCCAGTACTTC.

The chain couples TRBV27 to TRBJ2-7, with 7 bases matching TRBD1. V shed 4 bases, J shed 2 bases, and the junction held 5 bases outside the gene matches. This CDR3 has 14 amino acids. The germline V gene encodes CDR1 MNHEY and CDR2 SMNVEV (reference sequence). The CDR3 sequence is CASSWTGRTYEQYF. CDR3 nucleotide sequence: TGTGCCAGCAGTTGGACAGGTCGAACCTACGAGCAGTACTTC.

The chain couples TRBV6-6 to TRBJ2-7; 11 nucleotides line up with TRBD1. V lost 4 bases, J lost 6 bases, and 11 bases stayed unmatched. The CDR3 consists of 16 residues. Germline CDR1 is MNHNY and CDR2 is SVGAGI (reference sequence). CDR3 residues: CASSLGIGTGGSEQYF. CDR3 sequence (DNA): TGTGCCAGCAGTTTGGGAATTGGGACAGGGGGGAGCGAGCAGTACTTC.

The V gene is TRBV6-1, the J gene TRBJ2-7, with D perhaps TRBD2 (6 bases). This CDR3 region has 15 residues. From germline, CDR1 is MNHNS and CDR2 SASEGT. Trimming pared 0 bases from V and 2 bases from J, leaving 11 bases between. Written as DNA, the CDR3 is TGTGCCAGCAGTGAAGCTATAGCGGAAACCTACGAGCAGTACTTC. This gives the protein CASSEAIAETYEQYF.

J is TRBJ1-2 and V is TRBV5-1, with 7 bases aligning to TRBD1. V gave up 3 bases and J gave up 4 bases; unmatched junction bases: 6. The CDR3 consists of 14 residues. Germline assignment: CDR1 SGHRS and CDR2 YFSETQ. The CDR3 here is CASSSAGQFYGYTF. The CDR3 nucleotides read TGCGCCAGCAGCTCGGCGGGACAGTTCTATGGCTACACCTTC. Looking up the rest from reference TRBV5-1 and TRBJ1-2 gives the full variable domain: KAGVTQTPRYLIKTRGQQVTLSCSPISGHRSVSWYQQTPGQGLQFLFEYFSETQRNKGNFPGRFSGRQFSNSRSEMNVSTLELGDSALYLCASSSAGQFYGYTFGSGTRLTVV.

This clone came up a few times. This sequence joins TRBV15 and TRBJ2-3; 11 nucleotides match TRBD2. The length of the CDR3 is 16 residues. With 4 bases clipped from V and 0 bases from J, the junction kept 3 bases outside the gene matches. CDR1 is LNHNV and CDR2 is YYDKDF in the germline V gene (reference sequence). The CDR3 loop is CATSTRTSGSTDTQYF. The CDR3 region has the DNA TGTGCCACCAGCACTAGGACTAGCGGGAGCACAGATACGCAGTATTTT.